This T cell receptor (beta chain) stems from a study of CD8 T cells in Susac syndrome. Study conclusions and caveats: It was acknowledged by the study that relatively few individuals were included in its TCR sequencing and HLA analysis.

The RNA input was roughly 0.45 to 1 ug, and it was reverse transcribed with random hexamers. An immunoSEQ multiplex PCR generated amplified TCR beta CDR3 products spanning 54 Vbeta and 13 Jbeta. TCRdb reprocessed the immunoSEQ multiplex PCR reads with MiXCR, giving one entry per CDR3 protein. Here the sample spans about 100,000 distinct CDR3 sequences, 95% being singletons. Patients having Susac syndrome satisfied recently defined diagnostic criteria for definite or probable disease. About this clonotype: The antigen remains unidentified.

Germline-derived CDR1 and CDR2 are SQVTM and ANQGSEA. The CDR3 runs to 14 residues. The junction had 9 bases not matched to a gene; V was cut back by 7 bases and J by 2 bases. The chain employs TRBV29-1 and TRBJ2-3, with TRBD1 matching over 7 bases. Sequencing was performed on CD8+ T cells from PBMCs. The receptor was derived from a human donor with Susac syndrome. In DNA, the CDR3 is TGCAGCGCCCGACAGGGACACCTCACAGATACGCAGTATTTT. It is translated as CSARQGHLTDTQYF.